The 8 T cell receptor beta chains reported below all come from one sample, sequenced in a study of molecular identifiers for immune sequencing clone quantification. TCRdb re-called the PCR reads with MiXCR, one entry per CDR3 protein. The sample carries more than 60,000 distinct CDR3 sequences, less than 20% recorded once. The sequenced sample was naive CD8+ T cells from blood, with Jurkat cell RNA spiked in. Described subset: FACS-sorted CD8+CD4-CCR7+CD45RA+ naive T cells. The receptors here all came from a human donor in good health. Some libraries in this study had Jurkat cell RNA spiked in.

In its sample, this clonotype was seen once. Given a much more abundant clone one base away, this may be a read error. The rearrangement uses TRBV27 and TRBJ2-7; D not resolved. There are 12 residues in the CDR3. Germline lookup yields CDR1 MNHEY and CDR2 SMNVEV (reference sequence). The CDR3 is CAGSGPSYEQYF. The CDR3, as DNA: TGTGCCGGCAGTGGCCCTAGTTACGAGCAGTACTTC.

This clonotype has at least ten counts. V is TRBV5-6 and J is TRBJ2-7; D might be TRBD1 or TRBD2, each matching 5 bases. The CDR3 contains 16 residues. The V end was cut by 0 bases, the J end by 3 bases, with 16 bases between. Germline assignment: CDR1 SGHDT and CDR2 YYEEEE. The CDR3 DNA is TGTGCCAGCAGCTTGGGACACGGGACCCAGGGCTACGAGCAGTACTTC. Translating it yields CASSLGHGTQGYEQYF.

There are many counts of this clonotype. The chain carries TRBV10-3 and TRBJ1-1; 9 bases agree with TRBD1. Germline CDR1 reads ENHRY; CDR2 reads SYGVKD. The V segment lost 2 bases and the J segment 7 bases; nucleotides outside the gene matches: 11. The length of the CDR3 is 16 residues. The CDR3 loop is CAISEPLRTGADEAFF. The CDR3 DNA reads TGTGCCATCAGTGAGCCACTAAGGACAGGGGCTGATGAAGCTTTCTTT.

A note on this clonotype: This sequence may be a read error, since a much larger clone differs from it by one base. The chain uses TRBV28 and TRBJ2-2; 7 bases map to TRBD2. V was pared by 11 bases and J by 5 bases, with 8 bases of the junction left unmatched. Per germline, CDR1 MDHEN and CDR2 SYDVKM. The CDR3 is 13 amino acids. The CDR3 coding sequence is TGTGCCGCTCCTGGCGGGAGTACCGGGGAGCTGTTTTTT. This translates into CAAPGGSTGELFF.

There are many counts of this clonotype. The J gene is TRBJ2-1, the V gene TRBV6-2 or TRBV6-3; D call uncertain. Germline V CDR1 and CDR2: MNHEY, SVGEGT. V dropped 3 bases and J dropped 2 bases, with 2 bases sitting between them. The CDR3 has 12 residues. The CDR3 is CASSYAYNEQFF. CDR3 nucleotide sequence: TGTGCCAGCAGTTATGCCTACAATGAGCAGTTCTTC.

This clonotype showed up many times. V is TRBV4-3 and J is TRBJ2-4; tentatively, D is TRBD2 (5 bases). Germline V gene sequence: CDR1 LGHNA, CDR2 YSLEER. V shed 1 base and J shed 8 bases, with 15 bases lying between them. The CDR3 contains 15 residues. In nucleotides, the CDR3 is TGCGCCAGCAGCCAAGCCGGGCGGGTCGGAGACATTCAGTACTTC. As protein: CASSQAGRVGDIQYF.

This clonotype was seen at least ten times. The chain couples TRBV7-8 to TRBJ2-7, with 7 bases lining up with TRBD1. The CDR3 has 15 amino acids. V dropped 6 bases and J dropped 3; count of bases not matched to a gene: 11. Germline CDR1 is SGHVS and CDR2 is FQNEAQ. CDR3: CASRYAGTAYYEQYF. The CDR3 DNA reads as TGTGCCAGCAGATACGCCGGGACAGCTTACTACGAGCAGTACTTC.

This clonotype was counted at least ten times. This chain connects TRBV7-9 to TRBJ2-7, with unresolved D. With 3 bases removed from V and 3 bases from J, the gap between germline ends came to 24 bases. Looked up from germline, CDR1 is SEHNR and CDR2 is FQNEAQ (reference sequence). The CDR3 runs 18 residues. This CDR3 is CASSFPPPTQRGLYEQYF. DNA of the CDR3: TGTGCCAGCAGCTTTCCCCCCCCAACCCAACGAGGCCTCTACGAGCAGTACTTC.